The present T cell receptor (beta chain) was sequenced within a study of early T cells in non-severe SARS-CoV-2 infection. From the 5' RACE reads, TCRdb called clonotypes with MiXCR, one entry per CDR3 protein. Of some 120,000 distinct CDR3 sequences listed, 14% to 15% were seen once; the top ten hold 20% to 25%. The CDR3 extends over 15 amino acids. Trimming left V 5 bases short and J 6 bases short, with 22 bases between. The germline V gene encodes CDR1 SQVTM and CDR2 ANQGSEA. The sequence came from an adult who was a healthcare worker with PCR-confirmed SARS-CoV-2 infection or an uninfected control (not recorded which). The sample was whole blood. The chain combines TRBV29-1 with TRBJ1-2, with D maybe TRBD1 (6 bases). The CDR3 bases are TGCAGCGTTCCCGTCGATTTGGGGGCGCGGGATGGCTACACCTTC. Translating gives CSVPVDLGARDGYTF.